The sequence of this T cell receptor (beta chain) was determined in a study of T-cell reconstitution after alpha-beta-depleted transplantation in children (dated by TCRdb to 2016 to 2017). At the level of the whole study: The study quantitatively tracked T-cell immune reconstitution after TCRalphabeta/CD19-depleted allogeneic hematopoietic cell transplantation in children using TCR repertoire profiling.

On this clonotype: The antigen this receptor binds is unknown. Per-base quality was not reported, and no clone a single base away is much larger than it.

The germline V gene (reference sequence) specifies SEHNR as CDR1 and FQNEAQ as CDR2. V lost 9 bases and J lost 0 bases; the stretch between them is 12 bases long. CDR3 length: 15 amino acids, cysteine to phenylalanine. Only CDR3 DNA remains: 45 bases, in frame from the first base. Library construction relied on PCR. Instrument on record: Illumina HiSeq 2500. TCR libraries were prepared with molecular barcoding, using unique molecular identifiers to normalize TCRbeta repertoire quantification. TCRdb took the public reads, trimmed them with fastp at Q25, ran MiXCR for clone calling and kept in-frame beta chains. Duplicate CDR3 protein sequences are folded into a single record with the most common DNA and genes. The sample table contains roughly 500,000 distinct CDR3 sequences; only one count was recorded for around 12% of them. The ten largest clones capture about 5.4% of the sample.

The sample was PBMCs from the stem cell graft donor, taken from the stem cell graft. This receptor was obtained from a human donor who donated a stem cell graft to a child with combined immunodeficiency. The rearrangement combines TRBV7-9 with TRBJ1-6, with TRBD1 tentatively as D gene (5 bases match). The DNA reads as follows: TGTGCCAGGGAGGGGTTGAGCTCCTATAATTCACCCCTCCACTTT. Its product reads: CAREGLSSYNSPLHF.